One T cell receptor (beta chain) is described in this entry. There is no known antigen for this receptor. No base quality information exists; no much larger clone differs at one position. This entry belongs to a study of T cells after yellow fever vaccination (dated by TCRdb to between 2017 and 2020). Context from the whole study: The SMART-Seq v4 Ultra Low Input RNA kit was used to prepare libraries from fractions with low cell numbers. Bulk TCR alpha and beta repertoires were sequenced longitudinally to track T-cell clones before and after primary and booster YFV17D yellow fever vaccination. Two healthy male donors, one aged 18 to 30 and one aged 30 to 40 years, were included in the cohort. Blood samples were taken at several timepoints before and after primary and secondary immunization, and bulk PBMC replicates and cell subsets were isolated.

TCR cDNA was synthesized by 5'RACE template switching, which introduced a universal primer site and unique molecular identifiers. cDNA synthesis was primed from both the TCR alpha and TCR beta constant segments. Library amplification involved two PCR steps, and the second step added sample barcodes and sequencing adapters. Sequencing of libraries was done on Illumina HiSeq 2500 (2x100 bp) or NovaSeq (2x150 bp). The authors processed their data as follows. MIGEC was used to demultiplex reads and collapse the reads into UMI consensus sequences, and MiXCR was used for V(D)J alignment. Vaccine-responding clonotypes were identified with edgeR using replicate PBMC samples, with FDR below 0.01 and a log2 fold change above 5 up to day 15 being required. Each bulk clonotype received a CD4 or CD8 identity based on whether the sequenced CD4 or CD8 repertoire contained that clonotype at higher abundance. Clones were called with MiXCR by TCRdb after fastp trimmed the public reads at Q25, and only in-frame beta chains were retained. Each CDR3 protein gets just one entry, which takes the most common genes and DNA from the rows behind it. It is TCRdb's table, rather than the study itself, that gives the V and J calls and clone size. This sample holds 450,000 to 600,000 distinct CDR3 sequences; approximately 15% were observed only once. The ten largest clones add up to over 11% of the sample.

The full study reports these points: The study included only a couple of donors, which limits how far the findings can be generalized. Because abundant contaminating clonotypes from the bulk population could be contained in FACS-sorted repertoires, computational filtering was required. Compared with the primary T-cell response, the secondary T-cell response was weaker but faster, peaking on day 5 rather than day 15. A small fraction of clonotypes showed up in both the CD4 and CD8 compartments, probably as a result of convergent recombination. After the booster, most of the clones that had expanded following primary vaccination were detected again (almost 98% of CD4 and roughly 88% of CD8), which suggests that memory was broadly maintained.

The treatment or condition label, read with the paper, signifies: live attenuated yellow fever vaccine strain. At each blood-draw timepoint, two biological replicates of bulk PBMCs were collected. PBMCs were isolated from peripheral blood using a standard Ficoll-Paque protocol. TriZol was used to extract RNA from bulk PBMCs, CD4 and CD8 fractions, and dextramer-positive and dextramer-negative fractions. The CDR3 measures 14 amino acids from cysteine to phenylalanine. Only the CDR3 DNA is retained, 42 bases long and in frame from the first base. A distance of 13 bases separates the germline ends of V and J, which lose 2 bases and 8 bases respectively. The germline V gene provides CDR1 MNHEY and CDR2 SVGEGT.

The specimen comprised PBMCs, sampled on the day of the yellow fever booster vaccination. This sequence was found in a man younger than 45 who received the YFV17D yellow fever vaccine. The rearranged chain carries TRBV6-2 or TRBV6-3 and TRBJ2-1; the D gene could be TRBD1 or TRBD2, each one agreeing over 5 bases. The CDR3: CASSYVPLGDEQFF. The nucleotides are TGTGCCAGCAGTTACGTCCCTCTGGGGGATGAGCAGTTCTTC.